The entry that follows covers one T cell receptor (beta chain) sequence. The CDR3 has 14 amino acids. Germline loops: CDR1 MNHNY, CDR2 SVGAGI (reference sequence). Between the trimmed V and J ends, which lost 2 bases and 2 bases, there was a span of 9 bases. The data stem from a study of blood T cell repertoires in COVID-19. Study-level information: Sample material is recorded as cDNA or gDNA derived from T cells, B-cell-depleted T cells, or PBMCs.

The age range of participants was about 18 to 95 years, with residence in under 25 US areas. Assay used: immunoSEQ multiplex PCR; TCRdb lists only in-frame clones, some missing. The sample has roughly 200,000 clones; around 85% are singletons. The material sequenced was PBMCs or T cells enriched from blood (not recorded which). This chain joins TRBV6-6 and TRBJ1-1, with unresolved D. The receptor's source is a woman in her 50s in a cohort exposed to, infected with or recovered from COVID-19 (not recorded which). The CDR3 bases are TGTGCCAGCAGTTACAGGAGCCTTAACACTGAAGCTTTCTTT. It is translated as CASSYRSLNTEAFF.